This section outlines one T cell receptor beta chain sequence together with its context. HTBI primers from iRepertoire and Arm-PCR of CDR3 regions yielded the TCR beta libraries. As processed by the authors: Spanning all samples, the identified segments comprised some 60 TRBV and some 15 TRBJ. Using its own MiXCR run on the multiplex PCR reads, TCRdb lists one record per CDR3 protein. TCRdb, not the original authors, processed these V and J calls. There are some 370,000 distinct CDR3 sequences in the sample; 20% to 25% occur only once, and around 21% lies in the top ten. This entry comes from a study of regulatory T cells in long-lasting Graves disease. CDR1 is SGHTA and CDR2 is FQGNSA in the germline V gene. V lost 4 bases and J lost 4, with 16 bases in between. The CDR3 has 15 residues. Time point specified: persistent/refractory GD, antithyroid drugs over 5 years with positive TRAb. Generation of the TCR library employed RNA extracted from PBMCs.

This sequence joins TRBV7-2 and TRBJ2-5; no clear D. The specimen was peripheral blood mononuclear cells (PBMCs), collected when the disease was refractory, from a patient treated with antithyroid drugs. The sequence was collected from a female donor with Graves disease. The CDR3 DNA follows: TGTGCCAGCAGCTCAGGCAGAAAGAGAGGAGAGACCCAGTACTTC. Translated: CASSSGRKRGETQYF.